Listed here are 13 T cell receptor beta chains from one sample, sequenced in a study of blood T cell repertoires in COVID-19. Generated by immunoSEQ multiplex PCR, the TCRdb table keeps only in-frame clones and is missing some. The sample holds 95,000 to 150,000 clones; 65% to 90% are singletons and the top ten take under 8%. The sequenced material came from peripheral blood. The receptors were gathered from an elderly man with active or convalescent COVID-19.

The rearrangement uses TRBV4-1 and TRBJ1-2; a possible D gene is TRBD1 (5 bases). Germline V gene data show CDR1 as MGHRA and CDR2 as YSYEKL. V lost 2 bases and J lost 6, with 16 bases in between. This CDR3 is 15 amino acids long. The CDR3 nucleotides are TGCGCCAGCAGCCAACTGGGGCGGGGCGGAGATGGCTACACCTTC. Translated, it gives CASSQLGRGGDGYTF.

This clone has only a few counts. V is TRBV7-9 and J is TRBJ2-2, with 16 bases identical to TRBD2. The V gene end was trimmed by 7 bases and the J gene end by 4 bases; junction bases not matched to a gene: 12. This CDR3 is built from 19 residues. Germline V lookup: CDR1 SEHNR, CDR2 FQNEAQ (reference sequence). As DNA, the CDR3 is TGTGCCAGCACCTCCGGGACTAGCGGGGGGGCCGTGGGCACCGGGGAGCTGTTTTTT. Residues: CASTSGTSGGAVGTGELFF.

In its sample, this clone was seen once. The V call is TRBV7-2, the J call TRBJ1-2; 10 nucleotides match TRBD1. CDR1 and CDR2 from the germline V gene are SGHTA and FQGNSA. The ends lost 4 bases at V and 7 bases at J; junction bases unmatched: 15. The CDR3 is 17 residues long. DNA for the CDR3: TGTGCCAGCAGCTCCAAGACCGGGGACAGGGGCCAGAGTGGCTACACCTTC. Amino acid sequence: CASSSKTGDRGQSGYTF.

The chain has TRBV30 and TRBJ2-7; possibly TRBD1 for D (6 bases). The germline V gene encodes CDR1 GTSNPN and CDR2 SVGIG (reference sequence). Deletions cut 1 base from V and 0 bases from J, with 7 bases between. The length of the CDR3 is 13 residues. CDR3 sequence: CAWSAGVSYEQYF. The CDR3 coding sequence is TGTGCCTGGAGTGCAGGGGTCTCCTACGAGCAGTACTTC.

CDR3 sequence (DNA): TGCGCCAGCAGCTTACAGGGAGTAACCTACGAGCAGTACTTC. Translating it yields CASSLQGVTYEQYF. The rearrangement joins TRBV5-1 to TRBJ2-7; perhaps TRBD1 as D (6 bases). Trimming shortened V by 2 bases and J by 2 bases, and 11 bases separated the two germline ends. This CDR3 has 14 residues. Germline V lookup: CDR1 SGHRS, CDR2 YFSETQ.

This clone was recorded once. V gene TRBV2 combines with J gene TRBJ1-2, with a possible D match to TRBD1 (6 bases). CDR1 SNHLY and CDR2 FYNNEI come from the germline V gene. CDR3 length: 14 residues. V was clipped by 4 bases and J by 4 bases, with 13 bases between them. CDR3 coding DNA: TGTGCCAGCAGTGGGGGGACACCATTCTATGGCTACACCTTC. Protein: CASSGGTPFYGYTF.

This chain links TRBV12-3 or TRBV12-4 with TRBJ1-2; TRBD1 matches 7 bases. CDR3 size: 13 residues. J gave up 4 bases and V 6 bases, and 5 bases lay outside the gene matches. CDR3 DNA: TGTGCCAGCAGACTCGACAGGGTCTATGGCTACACCTTC. This gives the protein CASRLDRVYGYTF.

The chain carries TRBV21-1 and TRBJ2-2; the D segment call TRBD2 is taken from the table without a DNA check. TRBV21-1 is termed a pseudogene. This CDR3 is built from 21 residues. CDR3 sequence reads: CAAGKGSGAGGTNSNTGELFF. The DNA of the CDR3 is TGTGCCGCTGGGAAGGGGTCCGGGGCGGGAGGCACGAATTCGAACACCGGGGAGCTGTTTTTT.

The V and J genes are TRBV5-1 and TRBJ2-1; D is uncertain. CDR1 is SGHRS, CDR2 YFSETQ, per germline. The CDR3 is 14 amino acids. With 2 bases removed from V and 6 bases from J, the gap between germline ends came to 12 bases. CDR3: CASSFAPSFNEQFF. CDR3 sequence (DNA): TGCGCCAGCAGCTTTGCGCCGTCATTCAATGAGCAGTTCTTC. The complete variable domain, with remaining parts taken from reference TRBV5-1 and TRBJ2-1, reads KAGVTQTPRYLIKTRGQQVTLSCSPISGHRSVSWYQQTPGQGLQFLFEYFSETQRNKGNFPGRFSGRQFSNSRSEMNVSTLELGDSALYLCASSFAPSFNEQFFGPGTRLTVL.

This sequence joins TRBV27 and TRBJ2-3, with 9 bases identical to TRBD1. Germline V gives CDR1 MNHEY, CDR2 SMNVEV (reference sequence). The CDR3 totals 16 residues. After removal of 0 bases from V and 1 base from J, the junction contained 2 bases not matched to a gene. CDR3 DNA sequence: TGTGCCAGCAGTTTATCCGACAGGGGGGGCACAGATACGCAGTATTTT. It specifies CASSLSDRGGTDTQYF.

The J gene is TRBJ2-7, the V gene TRBV27, with a weak D call TRBD1 (6 bases). The V and J ends lost 3 bases and 3 bases respectively, with 12 bases between them. This CDR3 is 14 amino acids long. Per germline, CDR1 MNHEY and CDR2 SMNVEV (reference sequence). CDR3 sequence: CASSFSKGGYEQYF. The CDR3 nucleotides are TGTGCCAGCAGTTTCAGTAAAGGGGGCTACGAGCAGTACTTC.

This CDR3 is CASSSGQRNYGYTF. In DNA form, the CDR3 reads TGTGCCAGCAGTTCGGGACAGCGAAACTATGGCTACACCTTC. The rearrangement joins TRBV28 to TRBJ1-2; 7 bases agree with TRBD1. Germline V gene sequence: CDR1 MDHEN, CDR2 SYDVKM. The length of the CDR3 is 14 residues. J gave up 2 bases and V 4 bases, and 4 bases lay outside the gene matches.

This clone was counted between two and nine times. The V call is TRBV30, the J call TRBJ2-7, with D tentatively TRBD1 (5 bases). CDR1 is GTSNPN, CDR2 SVGIG, per germline (reference sequence). The length of the CDR3 is 13 residues. The CDR3 nucleotides read TGTGCTTGTACAGGCGACCTCACCTACGAGCAGTACTTC. It yields the protein CACTGDLTYEQYF.